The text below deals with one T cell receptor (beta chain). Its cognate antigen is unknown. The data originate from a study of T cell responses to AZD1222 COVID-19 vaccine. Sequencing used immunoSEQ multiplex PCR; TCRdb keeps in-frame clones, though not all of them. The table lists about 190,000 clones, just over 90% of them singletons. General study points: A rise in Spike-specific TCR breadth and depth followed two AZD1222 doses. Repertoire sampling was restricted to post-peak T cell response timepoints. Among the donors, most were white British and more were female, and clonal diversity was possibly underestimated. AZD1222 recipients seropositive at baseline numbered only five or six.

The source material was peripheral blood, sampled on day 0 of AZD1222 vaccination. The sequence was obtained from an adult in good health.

The CDR3 nucleotides are TGTGCCAGCAGCTCTAGTAGCTCCTACAATGAGCAGTTCTTC. It specifies CASSSSSSYNEQFF. This chain connects TRBV6-6 to TRBJ2-1; D unclear. Germline CDR1 and CDR2: MNHNY and SVGAGI (reference sequence). The CDR3 has 14 amino acids. Trimming took off 6 bases at V and 0 bases at J, with 9 bases between the two ends.